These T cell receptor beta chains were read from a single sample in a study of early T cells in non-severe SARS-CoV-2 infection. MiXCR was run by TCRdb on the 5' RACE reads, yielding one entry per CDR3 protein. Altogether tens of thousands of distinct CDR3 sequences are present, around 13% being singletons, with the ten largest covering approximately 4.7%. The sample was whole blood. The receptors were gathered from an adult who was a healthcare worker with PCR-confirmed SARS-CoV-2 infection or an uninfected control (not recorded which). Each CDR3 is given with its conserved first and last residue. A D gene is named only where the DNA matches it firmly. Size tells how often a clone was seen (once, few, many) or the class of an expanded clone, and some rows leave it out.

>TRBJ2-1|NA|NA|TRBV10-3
TGTGCCATCTCCCAGGCGTCGGATGAGCAGTTCTTC
CAISQASDEQFF
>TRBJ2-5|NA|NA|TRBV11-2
TGTGCCAGCAGCCCCGTGGCGGAGACCCAGTACTTC
CASSPVAETQYF
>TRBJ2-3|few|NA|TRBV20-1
TGCAGTGCTAGAGATGCCACCTCTAGCACAGATACGCAGTATTTT
CSARDATSSTDTQYF
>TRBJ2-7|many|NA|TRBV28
TGTGCCAGCAGTTTAATGGGCATCCGTAGCGAGCAGTACTTC
CASSLMGIRSEQYF
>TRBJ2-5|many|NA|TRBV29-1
TGCAGCGTCTGGCCCACTCAAGAGACCCAGTACTTC
CSVWPTQETQYF
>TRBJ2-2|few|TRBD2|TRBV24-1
TGTGCCACCAGTGATATAGGGCGGGAGAGCGTGTCCGGGGAGCTGTTTTTT
CATSDIGRESVSGELFF
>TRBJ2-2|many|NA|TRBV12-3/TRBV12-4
TGTGCCAGCAGTTTGAATATACTAGGTCGCGCCGGGGAGCTGTTTTTT
CASSLNILGRAGELFF
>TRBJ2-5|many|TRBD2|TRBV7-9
TGTGCCAGCAGCAGTACCGGACTAGCGGGGATTAGAGAGACCCAGTACTTC
CASSSTGLAGIRETQYF
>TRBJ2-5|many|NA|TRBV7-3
TGTGCCAGCAGCCGAATGGGCGACCCCATGGGAGAGACCCAGTACTTC
CASSRMGDPMGETQYF
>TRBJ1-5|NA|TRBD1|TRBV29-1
TGCAGCGTGGGAGACAGGGGAGGGAGCAATCAGCCCCAGCATTTT
CSVGDRGGSNQPQHF
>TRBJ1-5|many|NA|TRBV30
TGTGCCTGGAGTGGCCAAGTAAATCAGCCCCAGCATTTT
CAWSGQVNQPQHF
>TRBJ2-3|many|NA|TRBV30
TGTGCCTGGGGTACAACAGATACGCAGTATTTT
CAWGTTDTQYF
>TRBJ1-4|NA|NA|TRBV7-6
TGTGCCAGCAGCTTAAGGACAGATGAAAAACTGTTTTTT
CASSLRTDEKLFF
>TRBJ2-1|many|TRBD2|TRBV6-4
TGTGCCAGCAGTGACTCGGGGACTAGCGGGTACAATGAGCAGTTCTTC
CASSDSGTSGYNEQFF
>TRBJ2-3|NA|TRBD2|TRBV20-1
TGCAGTGCTAGAGATGAACCGGGACTAGCGGCCCTAGGGGATACGCAGTATTTT
CSARDEPGLAALGDTQYF
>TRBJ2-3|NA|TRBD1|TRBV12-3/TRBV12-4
TGTGCCAGCAGTCCCAGGGACAGGGGACCTCTGGGTACGCAGTATTTT
CASSPRDRGPLGTQYF
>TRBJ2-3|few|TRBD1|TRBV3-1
TGTGCCAGCAGCCAAGTGGCAGGGGGTACAGATACGCAGTATTTT
CASSQVAGGTDTQYF
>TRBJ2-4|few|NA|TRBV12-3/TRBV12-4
TGTGCCAGCAGGCCATGGGGGACCGCCAAAAACATTCAGTACTTC
CASRPWGTAKNIQYF
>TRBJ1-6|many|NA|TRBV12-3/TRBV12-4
TGTGCCAGCGGGAGGAGCTCCTATAATTCACCCCTCCACTTT
CASGRSSYNSPLHF
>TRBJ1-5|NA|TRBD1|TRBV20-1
TGCAGTGCTAGAAGAGAGGGGGCAGGCAATCAGCCCCAGCATTTT
CSARREGAGNQPQHF
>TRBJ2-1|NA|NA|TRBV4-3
TGCGCCAGCAGCCAAGATTTCGGTGATGAGCAGTTCTTC
CASSQDFGDEQFF
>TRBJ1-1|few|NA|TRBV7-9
TGTGCCAGCAGCTTCCAGGGGCAAGGCGTAGCTTTCTTT
CASSFQGQGVAFF
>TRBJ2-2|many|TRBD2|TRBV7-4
TGTGCCAGCAGCCTACTAGCGGGGGCTCTAACGAACACCGGGGAGCTGTTTTTT
CASSLLAGALTNTGELFF
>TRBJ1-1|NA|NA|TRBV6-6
TGTGCCAGCAGTTACTTTGCCAGGGACACTGAAGCTTTCTTT
CASSYFARDTEAFF
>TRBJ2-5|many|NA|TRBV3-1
TGTGCCAGCAGCCAAGGAGAAGAGACCCAGTACTTC
CASSQGEETQYF
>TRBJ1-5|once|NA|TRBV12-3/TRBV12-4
TGTGCCAGCAGCCTTCGATCTGGGCCCAGGAATCAGCCCCAGCATTTT
CASSLRSGPRNQPQHF
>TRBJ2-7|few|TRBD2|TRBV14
TGTGCCAGCAGCCAAGGAAGGCTAGCGGCGGCCTACGAGCAGTACTTC
CASSQGRLAAAYEQYF
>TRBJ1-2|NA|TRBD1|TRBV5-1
TGCGCCAGCAGAGAAGTACCGACAGGGCGATATGGCTACACCTTC
CASREVPTGRYGYTF
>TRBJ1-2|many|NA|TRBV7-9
TGTGCCAGCAGCTTAGCAGCAGCTAACTATGGCTACACCTTC
CASSLAAANYGYTF
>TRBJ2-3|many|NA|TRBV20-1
TGCAGTGCTAGAGATGGAGCTAGCGAGGCAGATACGCAGTATTTT
CSARDGASEADTQYF
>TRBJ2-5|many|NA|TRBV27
TGTGCCCAATTGGGGCCGTGGGTCCAAGAGACCCAGTACTTC
CAQLGPWVQETQYF
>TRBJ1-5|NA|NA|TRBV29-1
TGCAGCGTTGAATCCGCCGGGACGGATCAGCCCCAGCATTTT
CSVESAGTDQPQHF
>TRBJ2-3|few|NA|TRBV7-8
TGTGCCAGCAGCTTTACTGGGGGGCGCACAGATACGCAGTATTTT
CASSFTGGRTDTQYF
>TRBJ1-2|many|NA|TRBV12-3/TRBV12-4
TGTGCCAGCAGTTCTCGAGGGTTAGGGGGGGCGGCTGACTACACCTTC
CASSSRGLGGAADYTF
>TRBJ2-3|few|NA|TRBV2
TGTGCCAGCGGTGGACTGGCCTCCGGAGATACGCAGTATTTT
CASGGLASGDTQYF
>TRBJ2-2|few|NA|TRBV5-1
TGCGCCAGCGGGCGGCAGGGGAATTTAAACACCGGGGAGCTGTTTTTT
CASGRQGNLNTGELFF
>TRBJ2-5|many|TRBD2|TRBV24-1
TGTGCCACCAGTGACGCATTAGCGGGAGTTCATCGAGAGACCCAGTACTTC
CATSDALAGVHRETQYF
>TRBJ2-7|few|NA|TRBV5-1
TGCGCCAGCAGCCATGCGCCAGGGGCGCACACCTACGAGCAGTACTTC
CASSHAPGAHTYEQYF
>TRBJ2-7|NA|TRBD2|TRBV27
TGTGCCAGCTTCCGAGCGGCGGGGGGTTCCTACGAGCAGTACTTC
CASFRAAGGSYEQYF